This T cell receptor (beta chain) was recovered during a study of T-cell reconstitution after alpha-beta-depleted transplantation in children. Findings and limits, study-wide: Surviving recipient T cells and thymic progenitors underlay high day-60 TCRbeta diversity in some patients. T-cell counts and diversity at one year following transplant were attributed mainly to newly produced T cells. Where alpha-beta T cells came from about two months after transplant was reportedly several hundred expanded graft clones.

The germline V gene has CDR1 SQVTM and CDR2 ANQGSEA. The CDR3 runs 15 residues. V lost 4 bases and J lost 0, with 15 bases in between. This clonotype has ten or more counts. Its antigen is unknown. Construction of the TCRbeta library involved unique molecular identifiers. TCRdb reprocessed the PCR reads via MiXCR and lists one record per CDR3 protein. The profile shows hundreds of thousands of distinct CDR3 sequences, over 20% of them singletons. The V gene is TRBV29-1, the J gene TRBJ2-5; a possible D gene is TRBD1 (6 bases). The receptor comes from a girl between 2 and 10 years old with Fanconi anemia, due to receive a stem cell transplant. Sequenced material: PBMCs, taken before TCRalphabeta/CD19-depleted stem cell transplant. Here the CDR3 DNA reads TGCAGCGTTGTGTTCGTCAGGGGCTACCAAGAGACCCAGTACTTC. Its protein is CSVVFVRGYQETQYF.